Listed below are T cell receptor beta chains from one sample, sequenced in a study of cytomegalovirus exposure and HLA in healthy donors. TCRdb's copy holds only in-frame clones and misses some; the assay was immunoSEQ multiplex PCR. Its table lists about 120,000 clones. Sequencing was performed on PBMCs. The receptor source for this set is a man younger than 40 in good health and CMV-seronegative. Each CDR3 is given with its conserved first and last residue. Fields, in order: V gene, J gene, D gene, CDR3 protein, CDR3 DNA. The D gene is left open where the match is weak.

>TRBV7-9|TRBJ2-3|TRBD1
CASSWTGFGTDTQYF
TGTGCCAGCAGCTGGACAGGGTTTGGAACAGATACGCAGTATTTT
>TRBV5-5|TRBJ2-3|NA
CASIRSPTASTDTQYF
TGTGCCAGCATAAGAAGTCCGACAGCTAGCACAGATACGCAGTATTTT
>TRBV5-1|TRBJ2-7|TRBD2
CASSLAGRGGYEQYF
TGCGCCAGCAGCTTGGCCGGGCGGGGGGGTTACGAGCAGTACTTC
>TRBV7-2|TRBJ1-1|TRBD1
CASSSHLRGQANTEAFF
TGTGCCAGCAGCTCACACCTAAGGGGACAGGCGAACACTGAAGCTTTCTTT
>TRBV5-4|TRBJ1-2|NA
CASSPGGTPSGGYTF
TGTGCCAGCAGCCCCGGAGGGACCCCGTCGGGAGGCTACACCTTC
>TRBV7-9|TRBJ2-3|TRBD2
CASSPIPPLAARTDTQYF
TGTGCCAGCAGCCCCATCCCCCCACTAGCGGCCCGCACAGATACGCAGTATTTT
>TRBV18|TRBJ2-7|NA
CASSPITGSSYEQYF
TGTGCCAGCTCACCGATAACAGGGAGCTCCTACGAGCAGTACTTC
>TRBV9|TRBJ2-7|TRBD1
CASSQGGRGEQYF
TGTGCCAGCAGCCAAGGGGGCCGCGGCGAGCAGTACTTC
>TRBV4-2|TRBJ2-3|NA
CASSQVVHGSEGDTQYF
TGTGCCAGCAGCCAAGTTGTGCACGGCTCCGAGGGAGATACGCAGTATTTT
>TRBV18|TRBJ2-3|NA
CASSYTRPRTDTQYF
TGTGCCAGCTCTTACACTAGACCTCGCACAGATACGCAGTATTTT
>TRBV5-4|TRBJ2-5|TRBD2
CASSYGGGAGETQYF
TGTGCCAGCAGCTATGGCGGGGGGGCCGGAGAGACCCAGTACTTC
>TRBV9|TRBJ2-1|TRBD2
CASSVIAGGINEQFF
TGTGCCAGCAGCGTCATAGCGGGGGGGATCAATGAGCAGTTCTTC
>TRBV5-1|TRBJ1-2|TRBD1
CASSLGTGFGYTF
TGCGCCAGCAGCTTGGGGACAGGGTTTGGCTACACCTTC
>TRBV29-1|TRBJ2-1|NA
CSVDKTNSNEQFF
TGCAGCGTTGACAAGACTAACTCCAATGAGCAGTTCTTC
>TRBV27|TRBJ1-1|TRBD1
CASRPGGNTEAFF
TGTGCCAGCAGGCCAGGGGGGAACACTGAAGCTTTCTTT